One and the same sample provided the 12 T cell receptor beta chains below, sequenced in a study of cytomegalovirus exposure and HLA in healthy donors (dated by TCRdb to about 2017). Libraries were prepared through the immunoSEQ multiplex PCR assay. The multiplex PCR relied on a mix of 60 forward primers for TCR Vbeta segments and 13 reverse primers for TCR Jbeta segments. Sourced from immuneACCESS, this table was stored by TCRdb with only in-frame sequences that have V and J called. A share of the clones is absent; for the studies checked, an unresolved V gene accounts for under half, and the remainder has no known explanation. The sample records roughly 190,000 clones, over 70% of which are singletons. Approximately 3% of the sample is taken by the ten largest. Sequencing was carried out using PBMCs. The receptors come from a young woman in good health and CMV-seropositive.

The chain uses TRBV6-5 and TRBJ2-5, with TRBD1 matching over 10 bases. The CDR3 is 12 residues long. V lost 2 bases and J lost 12; bases outside the gene matches: 3. The germline gives CDR1 MNHEY, CDR2 SVGAGI. DNA for the CDR3: TGTGCCAGCAGTTACGACAGGGGGCGCGAGTACTTC. Residues: CASSYDRGREYF.

The chain recombines TRBV7-6 with TRBJ1-2, with D possibly being TRBD1 (6 bases). CDR3 size: 13 residues. V was cut by 2 bases and J by 2 bases, with 6 bases left in between. Germline V gene data show CDR1 as SGHVS and CDR2 as FNYEAQ. The CDR3 reads CASSLQGNYGYTF. The CDR3 nucleotides read TGTGCCAGCAGCTTACAGGGGAACTATGGCTACACCTTC.

The V gene is TRBV27, the J gene TRBJ2-3; 7 bases align to TRBD2. Germline trimming cut 3 bases from V and 3 bases from J; bases unmatched to any gene: 6. This CDR3 comprises 15 residues. Germline CDR1 reads MNHEY; CDR2 reads SMNVEV (reference sequence). CDR3 loop: CASSFGSGTTDTQYF. CDR3 DNA: TGTGCCAGCAGTTTCGGGAGCGGGACGACAGATACGCAGTATTTT.

In this sample, this clone turned up a few times. The chain combines TRBV15 with TRBJ2-7, with a weak D call TRBD1 (5 bases). In germline, CDR1 is LNHNV, CDR2 YYDKDF (reference sequence). Trimming left V 3 bases short and J 3 bases short, with 12 bases between. The CDR3 runs 14 residues. The CDR3 DNA reads as TGTGCCACCAGCAGCAAGACAGCAATCTACGAGCAGTACTTC. It is translated as CATSSKTAIYEQYF.

The chain carries TRBV27 and TRBJ2-7; 8 bases are shared with TRBD1. V was pared by 2 bases and J by 5 bases, with 5 bases of the junction left unmatched. The CDR3 sequence is 14 residues long. Germline CDR1 reads MNHEY; CDR2 reads SMNVEV (reference sequence). The CDR3, as DNA: TGTGCCAGCAGTTTAGGGGCAGGGGGCAACGAGCAGTACTTC. Amino acid sequence: CASSLGAGGNEQYF.

The V and J genes are TRBV5-4 and TRBJ2-5; a possible D gene is TRBD1 (7 bases). The CDR3 length is 14 residues. The germline V gene encodes CDR1 SGHNT and CDR2 YYREEE (reference sequence). V lost 4 bases to trimming and J lost 1 base, with 11 bases between them. CDR3 in amino acids: CASSPRGAQETQYF. The CDR3 DNA sequence: TGTGCCAGCAGCCCCAGGGGGGCCCAAGAGACCCAGTACTTC.

This CDR3 is CASSLGSGWGEQFF. The CDR3 DNA reads as TGTGCCAGCAGTTTGGGTAGCGGGTGGGGTGAGCAGTTCTTC. The chain uses TRBV28 and TRBJ2-1; TRBD2 matches 7 bases. Per germline, CDR1 MDHEN and CDR2 SYDVKM. The length of the CDR3 is 14 residues. Unmatched junction bases numbered 8, after V lost 3 bases and J lost 9 bases.

The V and J genes are TRBV19 and TRBJ2-7; TRBD1 matches at 8 bases. In germline, CDR1 is LNHDA, CDR2 SQIVND (reference sequence). Germline trimming cut 7 bases from V and 2 bases from J; bases unmatched to any gene: 4. The CDR3 length is 13 residues. The CDR3 DNA reads as TGTGCCAGTAAGGGACAGGACACCTACGAGCAGTACTTC. Protein product: CASKGQDTYEQYF.

This clone came up once. V and J are TRBV28 and TRBJ2-7; D perhaps matches TRBD1 (6 bases). The CDR3 has 16 residues. CDR1 is MDHEN and CDR2 is SYDVKM in the germline V gene. Trimming removed 5 bases at V and 1 base at J, with 18 bases between. The DNA for the CDR3 is TGTGCCAGCAGTCAAGGGGGAGCGGTGGGATCCTACGAGCAGTACTTC. Its protein is CASSQGGAVGSYEQYF.

The sample holds one count of this clone. The CDR3 DNA is TGCGCCAGCAGCTTGGACGCCTGGGTTGGCGGGGAGACCCAGTACTTC. Residues: CASSLDAWVGGETQYF. V gene TRBV5-1 combines with J gene TRBJ2-5, with D perhaps TRBD2 (5 bases). Germline V CDR1 and CDR2: SGHRS, YFSETQ. Trimming took off 0 bases at V and 5 bases at J, with 17 bases between the two ends. The CDR3 totals 16 residues. Full variable domain (remainder filled in from reference TRBV5-1 and TRBJ2-5): KAGVTQTPRYLIKTRGQQVTLSCSPISGHRSVSWYQQTPGQGLQFLFEYFSETQRNKGNFPGRFSGRQFSNSRSEMNVSTLELGDSALYLCASSLDAWVGGETQYFGPGTRLLVL.

In regard to this clone: Its ends do not fully match the called genes, so a read error is possible. The chain has TRBV7-9 and TRBJ2-1, with D uncertain. Germline loops: CDR1 SEHNR, CDR2 FQNEAQ (reference sequence). The CDR3 sequence is 15 residues long. DNA of the CDR3: TGTTCCAGCAGCTTAGTGAATCTAGCCTACAATGAGCAGTTCTTC. Amino acids: CSSSLVNLAYNEQFF.

This chain joins TRBV2 and TRBJ2-7, with 11 bases identical to TRBD1. The germline V gene has CDR1 SNHLY and CDR2 FYNNEI. Trimming at V came to 7 bases and at J to 6 bases, leaving 5 bases not matched to a gene. CDR3 size: 13 residues. The CDR3 DNA follows: TGTGCCAGCACGGACAGGGGGCGAAGCGAGCAGTACTTC. Translation: CASTDRGRSEQYF.